The 9 T cell receptor beta chains in this list originate from one sample, sequenced in a study of control samples from healthy donors and cancer patients. Assay: immunoSEQ multiplex PCR; the TCRdb copy retains only in-frame clones and omits some. The repertoire holds hundreds of thousands of clones, with 75% to 95% as singletons. Sequencing was carried out using PBMCs. The receptors shown here come from a middle-aged man with head and neck cancer.

V is TRBV19 and J is TRBJ2-1; D is possibly TRBD2 (5 bases). Germline loops: CDR1 LNHDA, CDR2 SQIVND (reference sequence). V gave up 5 bases and J gave up 7 bases, with 15 bases separating them. The CDR3 is made up of 14 amino acids. CDR3 DNA sequence: TGTGCCAGTAGTTGGTCCGCGGGCAAGAATGAGCAGTTCTTC. It encodes CASSWSAGKNEQFF.

V gene TRBV6-5 combines with J gene TRBJ2-5; TRBD1 agrees at 11 bases. V lost 10 bases to trimming and J lost 5 bases; unmatched junction nucleotides: 12. The CDR3 loop spans 15 amino acids. Looked up from germline, CDR1 is MNHEY and CDR2 is SVGAGI. The CDR3 loop is CATLGWDRGSETQYF. DNA for the CDR3: TGTGCCACCCTCGGGTGGGACAGGGGGTCGGAGACCCAGTACTTC.

In nucleotides, the CDR3 is TGCGCCAGCAGCTTGGCCCCCCTGCTAGCGGGGGGCGACAGTGAGCAGTTCTTC. Translated: CASSLAPLLAGGDSEQFF. The genes are TRBV5-1 and TRBJ2-1; TRBD2 matches 11 bases. Per the germline V gene, CDR1 is SGHRS and CDR2 is YFSETQ. This CDR3 comprises 18 residues. The ends lost 0 bases at V and 9 bases at J; junction bases unmatched: 14.

This sequence joins TRBV28 and TRBJ1-2; D might be TRBD1 (5 bases). The germline CDR1 and CDR2 sequences are MDHEN and SYDVKM. V was clipped by 6 bases and J by 8 bases, with 10 bases between them. The CDR3 has 11 amino acids. CDR3: CASSPRQGYTF. Here the CDR3 DNA reads TGTGCCAGCAGCCCCCGACAGGGCTACACCTTC.

The genes are TRBV6-1 and TRBJ2-1; TRBD2 is a possible D gene (6 bases). Trimming left V 2 bases short and J 2 bases short, with 10 bases between. The CDR3 totals 15 residues. Looked up from germline, CDR1 is MNHNS and CDR2 is SASEGT. CDR3 sequence: CASSEFSGTYNEQFF. The DNA of the CDR3 is TGTGCCAGCAGTGAATTTAGCGGAACCTACAATGAGCAGTTCTTC.

This chain links TRBV11-2 with TRBJ1-4; 7 bases map to TRBD1. This CDR3 region has 14 residues. Germline V gene sequence: CDR1 SGHAT, CDR2 FQNNGV. The V and J ends lost 6 bases and 6 bases, in that order; junction bases with no gene match: 7. The CDR3 DNA follows: TGTGCCAGCAGTCTCGGGACAGTTCATGAAAAACTGTTTTTT. It translates to CASSLGTVHEKLFF.

The chain employs TRBV19 and TRBJ2-7; the match to TRBD1 covers 12 bases. Germline CDR1 reads LNHDA; CDR2 reads SQIVND (reference sequence). CDR3 length equals 13 residues. J gave up 7 bases and V 8 bases, and 6 bases lay outside the gene matches. The CDR3 nucleotides read TGTGCCAGTGGGACAGGGGGCGCGGGGGAGCAGTACTTC. Encoded protein: CASGTGGAGEQYF.

This chain links TRBV7-3 with TRBJ2-2; D perhaps matches TRBD1 (5 bases). The germline V and J ends were trimmed by 2 bases and 3 bases, with 10 bases remaining between them. The length of the CDR3 is 15 residues. In germline, CDR1 is SGHTA, CDR2 FQGTGA. The CDR3 DNA reads as TGTGCCAGCAGCTTACTGGCAGGGCACACCGGGGAGCTGTTTTTT. Protein product: CASSLLAGHTGELFF. Drawing the rest from reference TRBV7-3 and TRBJ2-2, the complete variable domain is GAGVSQTPSNKVTEKGKYVELRCDPISGHTALYWYRQSLGQGPEFLIYFQGTGAADDSGLPNDRFFAVRPEGSVSTLKIQRTERGDSAVYLCASSLLAGHTGELFFGEGSRLTVL.

The chain carries TRBV4-3 and TRBJ1-1, with a tentative D call TRBD1 (5 bases). Germline values: CDR1 LGHNA, CDR2 YSLEER. The V end was cut by 1 base, the J end by 1 base, with 13 bases between. CDR3 length: 16 residues. This CDR3 is CASSQVWGGSNTEAFF. CDR3 bases: TGCGCCAGCAGCCAAGTCTGGGGGGGGTCGAACACTGAAGCTTTCTTT.